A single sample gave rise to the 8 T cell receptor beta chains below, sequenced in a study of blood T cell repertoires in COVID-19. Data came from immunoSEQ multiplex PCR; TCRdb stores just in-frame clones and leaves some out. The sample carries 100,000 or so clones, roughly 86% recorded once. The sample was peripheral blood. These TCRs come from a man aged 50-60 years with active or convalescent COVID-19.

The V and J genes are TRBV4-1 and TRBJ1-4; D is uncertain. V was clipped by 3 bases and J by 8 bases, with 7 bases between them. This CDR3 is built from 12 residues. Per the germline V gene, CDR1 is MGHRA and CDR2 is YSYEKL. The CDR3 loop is CASSHQSEKLFF. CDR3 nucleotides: TGCGCCAGCAGCCACCAGTCGGAAAAACTGTTTTTT.

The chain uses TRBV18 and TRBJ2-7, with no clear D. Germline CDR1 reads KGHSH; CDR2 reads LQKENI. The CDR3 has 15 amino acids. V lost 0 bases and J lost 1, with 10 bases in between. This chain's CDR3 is CASSPPMGQSYEQYF. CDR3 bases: TGTGCCAGCTCACCACCTATGGGCCAGTCCTACGAGCAGTACTTC.

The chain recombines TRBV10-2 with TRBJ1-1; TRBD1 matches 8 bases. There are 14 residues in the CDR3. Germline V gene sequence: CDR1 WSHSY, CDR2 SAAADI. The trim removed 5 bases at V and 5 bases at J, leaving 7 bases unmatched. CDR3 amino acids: CASSFDRGDTEAFF. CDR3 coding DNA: TGCGCCAGCAGTTTCGACAGGGGAGATACTGAAGCTTTCTTT.

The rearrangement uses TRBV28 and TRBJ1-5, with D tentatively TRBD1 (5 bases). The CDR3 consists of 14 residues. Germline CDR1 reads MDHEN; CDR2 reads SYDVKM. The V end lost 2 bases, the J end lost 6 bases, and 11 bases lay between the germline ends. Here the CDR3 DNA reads TGTGCCAGCAGTTTAGGCCAGGGAATTCAGCCCCAGCATTTT. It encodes CASSLGQGIQPQHF. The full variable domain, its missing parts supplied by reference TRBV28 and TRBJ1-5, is DVKVTQSSRYLVKRTGEKVFLECVQDMDHENMFWYRQDPGLGLRLIYFSYDVKMKEKGDIPEGYSVSREKKERFSLILESASTNQTSMYLCASSLGQGIQPQHFGDGTRLSIL.

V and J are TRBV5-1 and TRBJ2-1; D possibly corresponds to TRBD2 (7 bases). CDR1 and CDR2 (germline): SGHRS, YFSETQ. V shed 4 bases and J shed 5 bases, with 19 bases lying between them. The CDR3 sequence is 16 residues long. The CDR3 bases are TGCGCCAGCAGCCCCACCGTGGGGGGGCCCCACAATGAGCAGTTCTTC. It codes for CASSPTVGGPHNEQFF.

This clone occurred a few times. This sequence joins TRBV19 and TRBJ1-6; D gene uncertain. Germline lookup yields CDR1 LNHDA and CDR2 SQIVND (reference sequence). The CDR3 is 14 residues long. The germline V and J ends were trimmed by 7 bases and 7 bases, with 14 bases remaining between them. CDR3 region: CASNTAGINSPLHF. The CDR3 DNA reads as TGTGCCAGTAACACGGCGGGTATAAATTCACCCCTCCACTTT.

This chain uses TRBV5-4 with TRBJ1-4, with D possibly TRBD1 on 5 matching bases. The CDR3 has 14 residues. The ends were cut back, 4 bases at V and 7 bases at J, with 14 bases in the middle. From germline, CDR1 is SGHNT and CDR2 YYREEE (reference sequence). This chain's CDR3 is CASSLDSMTEKLFF. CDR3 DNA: TGTGCCAGCAGCCTAGACAGTATGACTGAAAAACTGTTTTTT.

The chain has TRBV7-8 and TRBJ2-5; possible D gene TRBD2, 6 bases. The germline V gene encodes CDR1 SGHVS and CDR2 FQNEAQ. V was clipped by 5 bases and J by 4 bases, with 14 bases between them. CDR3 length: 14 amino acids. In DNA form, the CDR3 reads TGTGCCAGCAGCCCCTATACTAGCCGAGAGACCCAGTACTTC. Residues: CASSPYTSRETQYF.